One and the same sample provided the 24 T cell receptor beta chains below, sequenced in a study of early T cells in non-severe SARS-CoV-2 infection. TCRdb used MiXCR to reprocess the 5' RACE reads, holding one entry per CDR3 protein. This sample has about 30,000 distinct CDR3 sequences, with approximately 5.2% found just once. Sequencing was done on a sample of whole blood. These receptors all stem from an adult who was a healthcare worker with PCR-confirmed SARS-CoV-2 infection or an uninfected control (not recorded which).

The J gene is TRBJ2-3, the V gene TRBV5-4; TRBD2 aligns across 9 bases. With 3 bases clipped from V and 4 bases from J, the junction kept 9 bases outside the gene matches. The CDR3 is 16 amino acids. Germline V lookup: CDR1 SGHNT, CDR2 YYREEE (reference sequence). The CDR3 protein is CASSSGRGRGPDTQYF. In DNA, the CDR3 is TGTGCCAGCAGCTCGGGCCGCGGGAGGGGGCCAGATACGCAGTATTTT. The variable domain in full, completed from reference TRBV5-4 and TRBJ2-3, reads ETGVTQSPTHLIKTRGQQVTLRCSSQSGHNTVSWYQQALGQGPQFIFQYYREEENGRGNFPPRFSGLQFPNYSSELNVNALELDDSALYLCASSSGRGRGPDTQYFGPGTRLTVL.

The chain couples TRBV28 to TRBJ2-4; D is uncertain. This CDR3 has 15 residues. Trimming left V 4 bases short and J 4 bases short, with 14 bases between. Germline-derived CDR1 and CDR2 are MDHEN and SYDVKM. CDR3 sequence: CASSSTLRVKNIQYF. The CDR3 DNA sequence: TGTGCCAGCAGTTCAACCCTCCGGGTTAAAAACATTCAGTACTTC.

This clonotype came up many times. CDR3 protein: CASMFTPRDTGELFF. Written as DNA, the CDR3 is TGTGCCAGCATGTTTACACCGAGGGACACCGGGGAGCTGTTTTTT. This chain uses TRBV5-6 with TRBJ2-2; tentative D call: TRBD2 (5 bases). Germline V lookup: CDR1 SGHDT, CDR2 YYEEEE. Trimming cost V 6 bases and J 3 bases, with 15 bases left between them. The CDR3 contains 15 residues. Based on the CDR3 plus reference TRBV5-6 and TRBJ2-2, the full variable domain is DAGVTQSPTHLIKTRGQQVTLRCSPKSGHDTVSWYQQALGQGPQFIFQYYEEEERQRGNFPDRFSGHQFPNYSSELNVNALLLGDSALYLCASMFTPRDTGELFFGEGSRLTVL.

The sample holds a few counts of this clonotype. The chain combines TRBV12-3 or TRBV12-4 with TRBJ1-3; D gene unclear. Trimming took off 3 bases at V and 8 bases at J, with 14 bases between the two ends. The CDR3 sequence is 14 residues long. CDR3 coding DNA: TGTGCCAGCAGTTTCGGAGGGATTCCGGACACCATATATTTT. This encodes CASSFGGIPDTIYF.

This rearrangement joins TRBV19 to TRBJ2-2, with D hard to call. Germline V CDR1 and CDR2: LNHDA, SQIVND (reference sequence). The V end was cut by 1 base, the J end by 6 bases, with 6 bases between. The CDR3 consists of 13 residues. In nucleotides, the CDR3 is TGTGCCAGTAGTATAGGACATCCCGGGGAGCTGTTTTTT. Its protein product is CASSIGHPGELFF.

In this sample, this clonotype turned up many times. The chain employs TRBV4-3 and TRBJ2-7, with TRBD2 matching 10 bases. The CDR3 is 15 residues long. The germline V gene encodes CDR1 LGHNA and CDR2 YSLEER. V gave up 3 bases and J gave up 5 bases; unmatched junction bases: 7. The CDR3 region has the DNA TGCGCCAGCAGCCAGGATGTAGCGGGAGGAGACGAGCAGTACTTC. It is translated as CASSQDVAGGDEQYF.

V usage is TRBV29-1 and J usage is TRBJ2-1, with unresolved D. CDR1 is SQVTM, CDR2 ANQGSEA, per germline. This CDR3 comprises 11 residues. Trimming cost V 7 bases and J 5 bases, with 9 bases left between them. CDR3 loop: CSGRRDNEQFF. In nucleotides, the CDR3 is TGCAGCGGCAGGCGCGACAATGAGCAGTTCTTC.

About this clonotype itself: One base away lies a much larger clone, so this may be a sequencing read error. The chain employs TRBV7-6 and TRBJ2-3; D may be TRBD2 (5 bases). Looked up from germline, CDR1 is SGHVS and CDR2 is FNYEAQ. The CDR3 has 15 amino acids. The CDR3: CVSMVTGFAKDTQYF. The CDR3 coding sequence is TGTGTCAGCATGGTGACGGGGTTTGCGAAAGATACGCAGTATTTT.

At least ten counts were recorded for this clonotype. CDR3 in DNA: TGTGCCAGCTCACCCGGACTAGATTCACCGTACGAGCAGTACTTC. Translating gives CASSPGLDSPYEQYF. The chain is built from TRBV18 and TRBJ2-7; TRBD2 aligns across 7 bases. This CDR3 is 15 amino acids long. V shed 3 bases, J shed 4 bases, and the junction held 9 bases outside the gene matches. Germline loops: CDR1 KGHSH, CDR2 LQKENI. The entire variable domain, with the rest obtained from reference TRBV18 and TRBJ2-7, is as follows: NAGVMQNPRHLVRRRGQEARLRCSPMKGHSHVYWYRQLPEEGLKFMVYLQKENIIDESGMPKERFSAEFPKEGPSILRIQQVVRGDSAAYFCASSPGLDSPYEQYFGPGTRLTVT.

This CDR3 reads CASSPEGQGKNIQYF. The CDR3 coding sequence is TGTGCCAGCAGCCCAGAGGGACAGGGCAAAAACATTCAGTACTTC. The rearrangement uses TRBV3-2 and TRBJ2-4; TRBD1, as called in the table, went unchecked against the DNA. TRBV3-2 is a recognized pseudogene. CDR3 length: 15 residues.

This clonotype was counted between two and nine times. The chain is built from TRBV28 and TRBJ2-7, with D perhaps being TRBD1 or TRBD2 (5 bases each). Between the trimmed V and J ends, which lost 6 bases and 0 bases, there was a span of 12 bases. The CDR3 sequence is 14 residues long. Germline V gives CDR1 MDHEN, CDR2 SYDVKM. CDR3 amino acids: CASSRGRNSYEQYF. The CDR3 DNA sequence: TGTGCCAGCAGCCGGGGACGGAACTCCTACGAGCAGTACTTC.

This clonotype was found many times. The V and J genes are TRBV11-1 and TRBJ2-7; 12 bases map to TRBD2. V lost 3 bases, J lost 3 bases, and 3 bases stayed unmatched. The CDR3 sequence is 15 residues long. Germline loops: CDR1 SGHAT, CDR2 FQDESV (reference sequence). The CDR3 protein is CASSLTSGSNYEQYF. The CDR3, as DNA: TGTGCCAGCAGCTTGACTAGCGGGAGTAACTACGAGCAGTACTTC.

This clonotype occurred many times. The J gene is TRBJ2-5, the V gene TRBV29-1, with D hard to call. Germline lookup yields CDR1 SQVTM and CDR2 ANQGSEA. The CDR3 covers 11 residues. V lost 7 bases and J 5 bases, leaving 11 bases between the germline ends. This CDR3 reads CSASGFETQYF. The CDR3 DNA reads as TGCAGCGCTAGTGGGTTTGAGACCCAGTACTTC.

There are many counts of this clonotype. The chain links TRBV19 to TRBJ2-4; D perhaps matches TRBD1 (6 bases). This CDR3 contains 14 residues. Germline V gene data show CDR1 as LNHDA and CDR2 as SQIVND (reference sequence). The ends were cut back, 3 bases at V and 9 bases at J, with 15 bases in the middle. CDR3 sequence: CASSIDRTVGIQYF. Here the CDR3 DNA reads TGTGCCAGTAGTATTGACAGGACAGTGGGCATTCAGTACTTC.

This clonotype was recorded at least ten times. This chain uses TRBV7-9 with TRBJ2-1, with D possibly matching TRBD2 (7 bases). The germline gives CDR1 SEHNR, CDR2 FQNEAQ (reference sequence). The CDR3 length is 10 residues. V lost 10 bases to trimming and J lost 15 bases, with 16 bases between them. CDR3 amino acids: CATAGAGPFF. CDR3 coding DNA: TGTGCCACCGCGGGGGCGGGGCCGTTCTTC.

The genes are TRBV19 and TRBJ2-5; D is uncertain. The CDR3 totals 15 residues. CDR1 is LNHDA, CDR2 SQIVND, per germline (reference sequence). Trimming removed 4 bases at V and 4 bases at J, with 16 bases between. DNA for the CDR3: TGTGCCAGTAGTACCCCCTTGGACCCCTTAGAGACCCAGTACTTC. Its translation is CASSTPLDPLETQYF.

The V gene is TRBV5-1, the J gene TRBJ1-2, with D tentatively TRBD1 (6 bases). Germline V gene sequence: CDR1 SGHRS, CDR2 YFSETQ. The CDR3 loop spans 15 amino acids. V dropped 3 bases and J dropped 0 bases, with 12 bases sitting between them. The CDR3 region has the DNA TGCGCCAGCAGCTCGGACAGCTATCCTAACTATGGCTACACCTTC. Translated, it gives CASSSDSYPNYGYTF.

In this sample, this clonotype turned up many times. This sequence joins TRBV7-2 and TRBJ2-3, with D unclear. CDR1 and CDR2 (germline): SGHTA, FQGNSA. The CDR3 runs to 15 residues. V was pared by 2 bases and J by 0 bases, with 9 bases between. This chain's CDR3 is CASSLRWASTDTQYF. The DNA for the CDR3 is TGTGCCAGCAGCTTACGGTGGGCTAGCACAGATACGCAGTATTTT.

V and J are TRBV7-6 and TRBJ2-3; D is possibly TRBD2 (6 bases). The CDR3 sequence is 13 residues long. V was clipped by 2 bases and J by 4 bases, with 7 bases between them. Per the germline V gene, CDR1 is SGHVS and CDR2 is FNYEAQ. CDR3 amino acids: CASSLTGADTQYF. In DNA form, the CDR3 reads TGTGCCAGCAGCTTAACGGGAGCAGATACGCAGTATTTT.

This clonotype came up many times. The V call is TRBV6-5, the J call TRBJ2-3, with 9 bases matching TRBD2. CDR1 is MNHEY and CDR2 is SVGAGI in the germline V gene. This CDR3 is 16 amino acids long. The V gene end was trimmed by 7 bases and the J gene end by 2 bases; junction bases not matched to a gene: 10. The CDR3 region has the DNA TGTGCCAGCAAAAAGGGTAGCGGGAGATTCACAGATACGCAGTATTTT. Protein product: CASKKGSGRFTDTQYF.

This clonotype was recorded at least ten times. This rearrangement joins TRBV20-1 to TRBJ2-1, with D perhaps assigned TRBD1 or TRBD2 (5 bases each). The CDR3 runs 12 residues. The germline CDR1 and CDR2 sequences are DFQATT and SNEGSKA (reference sequence). V shed 3 bases and J shed 13 bases, with 16 bases lying between them. The CDR3 is CSARFGGISQFF. CDR3 coding DNA: TGCAGTGCTAGGTTTGGGGGAATTAGTCAGTTCTTC.

This sequence joins TRBV28 and TRBJ1-2, with 9 bases that match TRBD1. Germline V gives CDR1 MDHEN, CDR2 SYDVKM. J lost 5 bases, V lost 5 bases, and 12 bases had no gene match. The CDR3 length is 16 residues. In DNA, the CDR3 is TGTGCCAGCAGTCCTACCAACTGGGACAGGGAGTATGGCTACACCTTC. Its translation is CASSPTNWDREYGYTF.

This clonotype was observed a handful of times. V usage is TRBV28 and J usage is TRBJ2-7, with 9 positions matching TRBD1. CDR1 is MDHEN, CDR2 SYDVKM, per germline. This CDR3 has 13 residues. V dropped 3 bases and J dropped 4; count of bases not matched to a gene: 1. CDR3 amino acids: CASSLGQGYEQYF. CDR3 DNA: TGTGCCAGCAGTTTGGGACAGGGTTACGAGCAGTACTTC.

This clonotype was recorded at least ten times. The J gene is TRBJ1-5, the V gene TRBV18; D is possibly TRBD1 (5 bases). Trimming pared 6 bases from V and 6 bases from J, leaving 15 bases between. The V gene's germline CDR1 is KGHSH and CDR2 LQKENI. The CDR3 consists of 14 residues. CDR3 residues: CASSQEQVRQPQHF. The DNA of the CDR3 is TGTGCCAGCTCCCAAGAACAGGTCCGTCAGCCCCAGCATTTT.